Shown below are 14 T cell receptor beta chains from a single sample sequenced in a study of cytotoxic CD8 clonotypes in ibrutinib-treated CLL. Repertoires were generated with immunoSEQ multiplex PCR, while TCRdb's copy carries only in-frame clones and drops some. Of 140,000 to 150,000 clones in the sample, roughly three quarters were seen once. Sequences were derived from PBMCs, sampled after 24 months of ibrutinib treatment. Every receptor here comes from a human donor with chronic lymphocytic leukemia.

Points on this clone: The sample holds other DNA sequences that translate to the same CDR3. V and J are TRBV18 and TRBJ2-5; the D is unclear. Germline V gene lookup returns CDR1 KGHSH and CDR2 LQKENI. V lost 2 bases and J 5 bases, leaving 3 bases between the germline ends. The CDR3 runs 11 residues. CDR3 bases: TGTGCCAGCTCACCAGGGGAGACCCAGTACTTC. Residues: CASSPGETQYF.

V gene TRBV4-3 combines with J gene TRBJ2-7, with 10 bases lining up with TRBD2. Germline assignment: CDR1 LGHNA and CDR2 YSLEER. The CDR3 sequence is 16 residues long. V was pared by 2 bases and J by 2 bases, with 6 bases of the junction left unmatched. Here the CDR3 DNA reads TGCGCCAGCAGCCAAACCCTAGCGGGGGCCACCTACGAGCAGTACTTC. It encodes CASSQTLAGATYEQYF.

The chain joins TRBV28 to TRBJ2-2, with D uncertain. CDR1 and CDR2 (germline): MDHEN, SYDVKM. Trimming took 6 bases from V and 6 from J, leaving 8 bases between them. This CDR3 is 12 amino acids long. The CDR3 loop reads CASSLHAGELFF. CDR3 in DNA: TGTGCCAGCAGCCTCCACGCCGGGGAGCTGTTTTTT.

This clone was recorded a few times. The genes are TRBV18 and TRBJ1-2, with a tentative D call TRBD1 (5 bases). Germline CDR1 KGHSH, CDR2 LQKENI. The CDR3 length is 15 residues. Trimming removed 5 bases from V and 3 bases from J, with 16 bases in between. CDR3 protein: CASSGTVGGHYGYTF. The CDR3 DNA is TGTGCCAGCTCAGGGACCGTGGGTGGCCACTATGGCTACACCTTC.

The chain uses TRBV28 and TRBJ2-6; 7 bases are shared with TRBD2. The CDR3 consists of 17 residues. V shed 7 bases and J 0 bases; nucleotides not matched to a gene: 9. The germline V gene encodes CDR1 MDHEN and CDR2 SYDVKM. The CDR3 coding sequence is TGTGCCAGCACCCGAGGCGGGGGACCCTCTGGGGCCAACGTCCTGACTTTC. Translating it yields CASTRGGGPSGANVLTF. Together with reference TRBV28 and TRBJ2-6, the CDR3 gives the full variable domain: DVKVTQSSRYLVKRTGEKVFLECVQDMDHENMFWYRQDPGLGLRLIYFSYDVKMKEKGDIPEGYSVSREKKERFSLILESASTNQTSMYLCASTRGGGPSGANVLTFGAGSRLTVL.

This clone was counted ten times or more. The chain uses TRBV2 and TRBJ2-2, with D tentatively TRBD2 (6 bases). CDR1 is SNHLY and CDR2 is FYNNEI in the germline V gene. Trimming took off 2 bases at V and 3 bases at J, with 10 bases between the two ends. CDR3 length: 15 residues. For the CDR3, the DNA is TGTGCCAGCAGTGAAACTAGCTACCACACCGGGGAGCTGTTTTTT. Translated: CASSETSYHTGELFF.

V gene TRBV7-9 combines with J gene TRBJ1-2; 7 nucleotides match TRBD1. The CDR3 is made up of 14 amino acids. The J segment lost 4 bases and the V segment lost 4 bases, leaving 6 bases of the junction unmatched. Germline loops: CDR1 SEHNR, CDR2 FQNEAQ (reference sequence). This chain's CDR3 is CASSSTGFGYGYTF. CDR3 DNA sequence: TGTGCCAGCAGCTCGACAGGGTTCGGCTATGGCTACACCTTC.

The chain has TRBV6-5 and TRBJ1-2; unclear D gene. Trimming pared 9 bases from V and 5 bases from J, leaving 7 bases between. This CDR3 comprises 10 residues. CDR1 is MNHEY and CDR2 is SVGAGI in the germline V gene. The CDR3 DNA follows: TGTGCCAGTCCGGTGTATGGCTACACCTTC. Its protein is CASPVYGYTF.

The chain has TRBV6-5 and TRBJ1-1; 7 bases fit TRBD1. The CDR3 sequence is 14 residues long. CDR1 MNHEY and CDR2 SVGAGI come from the germline V gene. V lost 6 bases, J lost 3 bases, and 7 bases stayed unmatched. Written as DNA, the CDR3 is TGTGCCAGCAGGGAGACAGGGATGGACACTGAAGCTTTCTTT. Its translation: CASRETGMDTEAFF.

J is TRBJ1-1 and V is TRBV6-5; D uncertain. CDR1 is MNHEY and CDR2 is SVGAGI in the germline V gene. Trimming cost V 8 bases and J 1 base, with 17 bases left between them. This CDR3 contains 15 residues. The CDR3, as DNA: TGTGCCAGCCGACTAGTTGGTTATGCGAACACTGAAGCTTTCTTT. Translation: CASRLVGYANTEAFF.

The rearrangement joins TRBV2 to TRBJ2-1; 11 bases line up with TRBD1. CDR3 length equals 16 residues. CDR1 and CDR2 (germline): SNHLY, FYNNEI. The J segment lost 4 bases and the V segment lost 6 bases, leaving 8 bases of the junction unmatched. The CDR3 nucleotides read TGTGCCAGCAGCAACAAGGGACAGGGGGGGTACAATGAGCAGTTCTTC. Encoded protein: CASSNKGQGGYNEQFF.

This chain connects TRBV21-1 to TRBJ1-5; TRBD1, the table's D call, lacks a check against the DNA. TRBV21-1 is tagged as a pseudogene. This CDR3 has 16 residues. CDR3: CASSPKRTGGNQPQHF. For the CDR3, the DNA is TGTGCCAGCAGCCCGAAACGGACAGGGGGCAATCAGCCCCAGCATTTT.

The J gene is TRBJ2-1, the V gene TRBV13, with 9 bases identical to TRBD1. The CDR3 covers 16 residues. Germline CDR1 PRHDT, CDR2 FYEKMQ (reference sequence). V lost 5 bases, J lost 8 bases, and 13 bases stayed unmatched. DNA of the CDR3: TGTGCCAGCAGCCCCGGACAGGGGACCAAAGGAGATGAGCAGTTCTTC. Translating gives CASSPGQGTKGDEQFF.

The V call is TRBV5-1, the J call TRBJ1-3; D remains ambiguous. Trimming took off 7 bases at V and 4 bases at J, with 18 bases between the two ends. The CDR3 runs to 15 residues. Germline CDR1 is SGHRS and CDR2 is YFSETQ. The chain's CDR3 is CASGAGPTGGNTIYF. CDR3 nucleotides: TGCGCCAGCGGAGCGGGCCCCACCGGGGGAAACACCATATATTTT.